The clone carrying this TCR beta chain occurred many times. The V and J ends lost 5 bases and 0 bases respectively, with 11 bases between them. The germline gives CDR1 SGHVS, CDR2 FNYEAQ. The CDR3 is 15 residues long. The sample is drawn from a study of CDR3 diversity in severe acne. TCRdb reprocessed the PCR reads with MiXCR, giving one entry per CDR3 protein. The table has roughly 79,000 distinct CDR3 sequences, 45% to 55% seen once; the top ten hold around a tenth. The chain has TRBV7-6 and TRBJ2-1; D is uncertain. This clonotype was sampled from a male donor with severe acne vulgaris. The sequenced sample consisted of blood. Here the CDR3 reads CASSRPMSSYNEQFF. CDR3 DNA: TGTGCCAGCAGCAGGCCTATGAGCTCCTACAATGAGCAGTTCTTC.